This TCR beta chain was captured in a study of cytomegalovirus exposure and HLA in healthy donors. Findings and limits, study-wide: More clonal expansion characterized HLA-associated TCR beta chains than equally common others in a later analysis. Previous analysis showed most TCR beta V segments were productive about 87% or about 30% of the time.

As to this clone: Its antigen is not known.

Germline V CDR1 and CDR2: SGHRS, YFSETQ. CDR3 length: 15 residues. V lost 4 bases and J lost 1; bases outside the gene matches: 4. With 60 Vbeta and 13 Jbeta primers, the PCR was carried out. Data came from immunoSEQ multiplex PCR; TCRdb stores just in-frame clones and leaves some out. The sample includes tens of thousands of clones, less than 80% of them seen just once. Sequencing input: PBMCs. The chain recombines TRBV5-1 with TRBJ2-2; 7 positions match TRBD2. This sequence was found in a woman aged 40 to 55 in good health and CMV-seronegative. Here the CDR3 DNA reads TGCGCCAGCAGCGCGAGCGGGAAGAACACCGGGGAGCTGTTTTTT. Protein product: CASSASGKNTGELFF.